A single sample gave rise to the 32 T cell receptor beta chains below, sequenced in a study of blood T cell repertoires in COVID-19. The repertoire was sequenced with immunoSEQ multiplex PCR; TCRdb's copy has only in-frame clones and lacks some. Here the sample spans fewer than 300,000 clones, 60% to 75% being singletons. The sequenced material came from peripheral blood. The receptors stem from a woman aged 80 or over with acute or convalescent COVID-19.

The chain couples TRBV7-9 to TRBJ1-5; 7 bases fit TRBD1. With 0 bases clipped from V and 7 bases from J, the junction kept 6 bases outside the gene matches. The CDR3 extends over 15 amino acids. Germline V gene sequence: CDR1 SEHNR, CDR2 FQNEAQ (reference sequence). CDR3 coding DNA: TGTGCCAGCAGCTTAGCCGGGCAGGGGGGACAGCCCCAGCATTTT. Translating it yields CASSLAGQGGQPQHF.

The V and J genes are TRBV2 and TRBJ1-1; 7 bases agree with TRBD1. This CDR3 region has 12 residues. In germline, CDR1 is SNHLY, CDR2 FYNNEI. V lost 5 bases and J lost 7; bases outside the gene matches: 4. The CDR3 here is CASSMGQLEAFF. The DNA for the CDR3 is TGTGCCAGCAGTATGGGACAGCTTGAAGCTTTCTTT.

V usage is TRBV4-1 and J usage is TRBJ2-1, with 8 bases that match TRBD2. The CDR3 covers 16 residues. Germline assignment: CDR1 MGHRA and CDR2 YSYEKL. Unmatched junction bases numbered 7, after V lost 3 bases and J lost 3 bases. CDR3 sequence (DNA): TGCGCCAGCAGCCAGTTAGCGGGGACCAACTACAATGAGCAGTTCTTC. It encodes CASSQLAGTNYNEQFF.

This clone was observed once. V is TRBV6-5 and J is TRBJ2-7; D uncertain. V lost 6 bases and J lost 3, with 12 bases in between. From germline, CDR1 is MNHEY and CDR2 SVGAGI. This CDR3 comprises 13 residues. In DNA, the CDR3 is TGTGCCAGCAGAGCGCCTGGCAGCTACGAGCAGTACTTC. Its translation: CASRAPGSYEQYF.

The V call is TRBV9, the J call TRBJ1-4; 10 bases are a match to TRBD1. This CDR3 comprises 17 residues. With 4 bases clipped from V and 0 bases from J, the junction kept 6 bases outside the gene matches. Germline V gene lookup returns CDR1 SGDLS and CDR2 YYNGEE. The DNA for the CDR3 is TGTGCCAGCAGCCTCGGGACAGGGGTGGCAACTAATGAAAAACTGTTTTTT. It is translated as CASSLGTGVATNEKLFF.

The CDR3 protein is CASSPGTGSAETQYF. CDR3 nucleotides: TGTGCCAGCAGCCCCGGGACAGGGAGTGCGGAGACCCAGTACTTC. V and J are TRBV9 and TRBJ2-5; 9 nucleotides align to TRBD1. Germline V gene lookup returns CDR1 SGDLS and CDR2 YYNGEE. This CDR3 comprises 15 residues. J lost 5 bases, V lost 4 bases, and 9 bases had no gene match. Combining the CDR3 with reference TRBV9 and TRBJ2-5 gives the whole variable domain DSGVTQTPKHLITATGQRVTLRCSPRSGDLSVYWYQQSLDQGLQFLIQYYNGEERAKGNILERFSAQQFPDLHSELNLSSLELGDSALYFCASSPGTGSAETQYFGPGTRLLVL.

The sample holds one count of this clone. V usage is TRBV5-1 and J usage is TRBJ1-1; 8 bases fit TRBD1. V trimming: 3 bases; J trimming: 3 bases; junction bases outside the gene matches: 7. The CDR3 has 15 residues. Germline CDR1 is SGHRS and CDR2 is YFSETQ. CDR3 sequence (DNA): TGCGCCAGCAGCTCCGGACAGGGTCGGTACACTGAAGCTTTCTTT. It specifies CASSSGQGRYTEAFF.

The gene calls are TRBV5-1 and TRBJ2-7, with D perhaps matching TRBD1 (6 bases). The CDR3 contains 13 residues. Germline V gives CDR1 SGHRS, CDR2 YFSETQ. Trimming cost V 5 bases and J 2 bases, with 11 bases left between them. The DNA of the CDR3 is TGCGCCAGCAGTAGACAGGATACCTACGAGCAGTACTTC. Encoded protein: CASSRQDTYEQYF.

The count of this clone is one. The chain couples TRBV3-1 (or the pseudogene TRBV3-2) to TRBJ1-1; no reliable D call. The CDR3 is 14 residues long. From germline, CDR1 is LGHDT and CDR2 YNNKEL (reference sequence). V lost 4 bases and J 0 bases, leaving 9 bases between the germline ends. The CDR3 loop is CASSLYKMNTEAFF. For the CDR3, the DNA is TGTGCCAGCAGCCTTTACAAGATGAACACTGAAGCTTTCTTT.

The chain combines TRBV9 with TRBJ2-3; 8 nucleotides agree with TRBD2. CDR1 is SGDLS, CDR2 YYNGEE, per germline. The CDR3 is 15 amino acids. V lost 4 bases to trimming and J lost 9 bases; unmatched junction nucleotides: 13. The CDR3 region is CASSRPGRGVQTQYF. CDR3 nucleotide sequence: TGTGCCAGCAGCCGTCCTGGGCGGGGGGTCCAAACGCAGTATTTT.

This clone was counted ten times or more. The chain links TRBV28 to TRBJ2-5; 8 bases are shared with TRBD1. The trim removed 2 bases at V and 1 base at J, leaving 6 bases unmatched. This CDR3 has 16 residues. CDR1 and CDR2 (germline): MDHEN, SYDVKM. The DNA for the CDR3 is TGTGCCAGCAGTTTACTTGGACAGGGAATCCAAGAGACCCAGTACTTC. Protein product: CASSLLGQGIQETQYF. Variable domain in full (rest from reference TRBV28 and TRBJ2-5): DVKVTQSSRYLVKRTGEKVFLECVQDMDHENMFWYRQDPGLGLRLIYFSYDVKMKEKGDIPEGYSVSREKKERFSLILESASTNQTSMYLCASSLLGQGIQETQYFGPGTRLLVL.

This clone was seen a handful of times. CDR3 region: CASSQGPGFGNTIYF. The CDR3 coding sequence is TGCGCCAGCAGCCAAGGTCCGGGATTTGGAAACACCATATATTTT. The gene calls are TRBV4-3 and TRBJ1-3, with D hard to call. The CDR3 covers 15 residues. Germline V gene data show CDR1 as LGHNA and CDR2 as YSLEER. V was clipped by 1 base and J by 3 bases, with 10 bases between them.

The chain has TRBV3-1 (or the pseudogene TRBV3-2) and TRBJ1-2; TRBD1 matches at 7 bases. In germline, CDR1 is LGHDT, CDR2 YNNKEL (reference sequence). The trim removed 4 bases at V and 2 bases at J, leaving 13 bases unmatched. The CDR3 is 17 amino acids. The chain's CDR3 is CASSRSPPGQLNYGYTF. The CDR3 DNA follows: TGTGCCAGCAGCCGTTCACCCCCGGGACAGCTAAACTATGGCTACACCTTC.

The genes are TRBV3-1 (or the pseudogene TRBV3-2) and TRBJ1-1, with D perhaps TRBD1 (6 bases). CDR3 length: 17 residues. Trimming took off 6 bases at V and 4 bases at J, with 24 bases between the two ends. Germline V gene data show CDR1 as LGHDT and CDR2 as YNNKEL (reference sequence). Here the CDR3 DNA reads TGTGCCAGCAGGCAAACAGGTCTTGGTCAGGGGCGCACTGAAGCTTTCTTT. Translating gives CASRQTGLGQGRTEAFF.

The rearrangement uses TRBV19 and TRBJ2-7, with 11 bases fitting TRBD1. The J segment lost 5 bases and the V segment lost 5 bases, leaving 8 bases of the junction unmatched. The germline CDR1 and CDR2 sequences are LNHDA and SQIVND (reference sequence). The CDR3 runs 15 residues. Written as DNA, the CDR3 is TGTGCCAGTAGTGCTTATGGACAGGGGGCGAACGAGCAGTACTTC. This translates into CASSAYGQGANEQYF.

This clone was picked up a small number of times. V usage is TRBV19 and J usage is TRBJ2-3; D may be TRBD2 (6 bases). The germline V gene encodes CDR1 LNHDA and CDR2 SQIVND (reference sequence). This CDR3 spans 15 amino acids. The germline V and J ends were trimmed by 3 bases and 2 bases, with 12 bases remaining between them. The DNA of the CDR3 is TGTGCCAGTAGTATCGGGAGCGGACCCACAGATACGCAGTATTTT. Translated: CASSIGSGPTDTQYF.

The gene calls are TRBV19 and TRBJ1-1; 9 positions agree with TRBD1. The trim removed 6 bases at V and 4 bases at J, leaving 6 bases unmatched. The CDR3 loop spans 14 amino acids. Germline CDR1 is LNHDA and CDR2 is SQIVND (reference sequence). DNA for the CDR3: TGTGCCAGTAGGTACAGGGGGCAGAGCACTGAAGCTTTCTTT. Encoded protein: CASRYRGQSTEAFF.

This chain uses TRBV6-1 with TRBJ2-3; 9 bases line up with TRBD1. This CDR3 is 16 amino acids long. V lost 4 bases to trimming and J lost 4 bases; unmatched junction nucleotides: 9. Germline V lookup: CDR1 MNHNS, CDR2 SASEGT. In DNA form, the CDR3 reads TGTGCCAGCAGTGTTACCGGGACAGGGTTTGCAGATACGCAGTATTTT. This codes for CASSVTGTGFADTQYF.

CDR3 protein: CASSLAGLGFNEQFF. CDR3 nucleotide sequence: TGTGCCAGCAGTTTAGCAGGGTTGGGGTTCAATGAGCAGTTCTTC. The rearrangement joins TRBV28 to TRBJ2-1; tentatively, D is TRBD1 (5 bases). The CDR3 is 15 amino acids. Germline CDR1 MDHEN, CDR2 SYDVKM. The V and J ends lost 2 bases and 6 bases respectively, with 14 bases between them.

The chain carries TRBV6-2 or TRBV6-3 and TRBJ2-7; tentatively, D is TRBD1 (5 bases). The CDR3 covers 14 residues. The germline V gene encodes CDR1 MNHEY and CDR2 SVGEGT. V lost 4 bases to trimming and J lost 0 bases, with 10 bases between them. The CDR3 nucleotides are TGTGCCAGCAGTTTAAGGGGTCCCTCCTACGAGCAGTACTTC. Encoded protein: CASSLRGPSYEQYF.

V usage is TRBV28 and J usage is TRBJ2-7; D might be TRBD1 (6 bases). The CDR3 has 12 amino acids. Germline assignment: CDR1 MDHEN and CDR2 SYDVKM. V was shortened by 6 bases and J by 8 bases, with 14 bases between the two germline ends. DNA for the CDR3: TGTGCCAGCAGCCCTCGGACAGAAAAGCAGTACTTC. It encodes CASSPRTEKQYF.

J is TRBJ1-1 and V is TRBV28, with 9 bases fitting TRBD1. J lost 5 bases, V lost 7 bases, and 8 bases had no gene match. The CDR3 length is 14 residues. Germline V gene sequence: CDR1 MDHEN, CDR2 SYDVKM. The CDR3 sequence: CASITGGSRTEAFF. The CDR3 coding sequence is TGTGCCAGCATTACAGGGGGCAGCAGGACTGAAGCTTTCTTT.

This clone has only one observation. This rearrangement joins TRBV3-1 (or the pseudogene TRBV3-2) to TRBJ2-5; weak D call: TRBD1 (6 bases). In germline, CDR1 is LGHDT, CDR2 YNNKEL (reference sequence). This CDR3 spans 15 amino acids. Trimming cost V 4 bases and J 2 bases, with 14 bases left between them. The CDR3 loop reads CASSPRVGTQETQYF. CDR3 coding DNA: TGTGCCAGCAGCCCGAGGGTGGGGACACAAGAGACCCAGTACTTC.

The chain recombines TRBV5-1 with TRBJ2-2, with TRBD1 matching 8 bases. The CDR3 has 16 residues. Per germline, CDR1 SGHRS and CDR2 YFSETQ. V was clipped by 4 bases and J by 0 bases; unmatched bases: 5. The CDR3 region is CASSPWTGSNTGELFF. The CDR3 DNA sequence: TGCGCCAGCAGCCCTTGGACAGGGTCGAACACCGGGGAGCTGTTTTTT.

The rearrangement links TRBV7-8 to TRBJ1-5; the D gene is possibly TRBD1 (5 bases). V lost 6 bases, J lost 4 bases, and 10 bases lay in between. The CDR3 is made up of 13 amino acids. Germline V gene data show CDR1 as SGHVS and CDR2 as FQNEAQ. The DNA for the CDR3 is TGTGCCAGCAGTAGACAGCGTAATCAGCCCCAGCATTTT. Its protein is CASSRQRNQPQHF.

This chain uses TRBV11-2 with TRBJ2-1; 7 nucleotides agree with TRBD2. V shed 2 bases and J 2 bases; nucleotides not matched to a gene: 6. Germline lookup yields CDR1 SGHAT and CDR2 FQNNGV. The CDR3 totals 16 residues. CDR3 nucleotide sequence: TGTGCCAGCAGCTTACAGGCTAGCGGCACCTACAATGAGCAGTTCTTC. This encodes CASSLQASGTYNEQFF. Combining the CDR3 with reference TRBV11-2 and TRBJ2-1 gives the whole variable domain EAGVAQSPRYKIIEKRQSVAFWCNPISGHATLYWYQQILGQGPKLLIQFQNNGVVDDSQLPKDRFSAERLKGVDSTLKIQPAKLEDSAVYLCASSLQASGTYNEQFFGPGTRLTVL.

V usage is TRBV7-9 and J usage is TRBJ1-1; 7 bases align to TRBD1. V was pared by 4 bases and J by 0 bases, with 5 bases of the junction left unmatched. Germline lookup yields CDR1 SEHNR and CDR2 FQNEAQ (reference sequence). CDR3 length: 15 amino acids. DNA of the CDR3: TGTGCCAGCAGCTGGGGCGGGACAGTGAACACTGAAGCTTTCTTT. Encoded protein: CASSWGGTVNTEAFF.

J is TRBJ2-1 and V is TRBV6-2 or TRBV6-3, with TRBD2 matching 8 bases. Looked up from germline, CDR1 is MNHEY and CDR2 is SVGEGT. The CDR3 is 12 residues long. Unmatched junction bases numbered 3, after V lost 0 bases and J lost 14 bases. CDR3 DNA sequence: TGTGCCAGCAGTTACTCGGGGACTAGGGAGTTCTTC. Translation gives CASSYSGTREFF.

The rearrangement links TRBV4-2 to TRBJ2-5, with TRBD2 matching 9 bases. J lost 5 bases, V lost 4 bases, and 5 bases had no gene match. The CDR3 consists of 14 residues. The germline V gene encodes CDR1 LGHNA and CDR2 YNFKEQ. The CDR3 DNA sequence: TGTGCCAGCAGCCCCGGGACTAGCCATGAGACCCAGTACTTC. Its translation is CASSPGTSHETQYF.

V is TRBV6-5 and J is TRBJ1-2, with unresolved D. This CDR3 has 13 residues. The germline V gene encodes CDR1 MNHEY and CDR2 SVGAGI. The germline V and J ends were trimmed by 5 bases and 5 bases, with 12 bases remaining between them. CDR3 nucleotides: TGTGCCAGCAGTCCTGGGGAGTCTTATGGCTACACCTTC. This translates into CASSPGESYGYTF.

The rearrangement links TRBV18 to TRBJ2-7; 7 bases map to TRBD2. Germline assignment: CDR1 KGHSH and CDR2 LQKENI. The CDR3 extends over 13 amino acids. With V trimmed by 6 bases and J by 0 bases, 2 bases remained unmatched. In DNA form, the CDR3 reads TGTGCCAGCTCCGGACTAGTCTCCTACGAGCAGTACTTC. Amino acid sequence: CASSGLVSYEQYF. Together with reference TRBV18 and TRBJ2-7, the CDR3 gives the full variable domain: NAGVMQNPRHLVRRRGQEARLRCSPMKGHSHVYWYRQLPEEGLKFMVYLQKENIIDESGMPKERFSAEFPKEGPSILRIQQVVRGDSAAYFCASSGLVSYEQYFGPGTRLTVT.

The gene calls are TRBV24-1 and TRBJ2-1, with TRBD1 identical over 9 bases. This CDR3 comprises 14 residues. After removal of 4 bases from V and 6 bases from J, the junction contained 3 bases not matched to a gene. The V gene's germline CDR1 is KGHDR and CDR2 SFDVKD. CDR3 residues: CATSEDRGSNEQFF. For the CDR3, the DNA is TGTGCCACCAGTGAGGACAGGGGAAGCAATGAGCAGTTCTTC.